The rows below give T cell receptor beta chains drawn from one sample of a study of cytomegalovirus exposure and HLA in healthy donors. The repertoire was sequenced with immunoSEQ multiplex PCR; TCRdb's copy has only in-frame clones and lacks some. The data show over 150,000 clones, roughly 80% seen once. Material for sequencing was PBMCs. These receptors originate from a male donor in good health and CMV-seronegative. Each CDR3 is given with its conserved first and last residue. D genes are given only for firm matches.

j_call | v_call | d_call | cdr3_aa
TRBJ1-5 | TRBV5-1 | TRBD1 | CASSLGTGVNQPQHF
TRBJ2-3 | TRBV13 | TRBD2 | CASSFAPQAGGSIHRTDTQYF
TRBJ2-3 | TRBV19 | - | CASSIGAPDTQYF
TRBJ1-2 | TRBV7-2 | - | CASSLYGYYGYTF
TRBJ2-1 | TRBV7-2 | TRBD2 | CASSLRDYPYNEQFF
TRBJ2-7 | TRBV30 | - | CAWSLREAGEQYF
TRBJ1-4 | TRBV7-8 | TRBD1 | CASSSGQGVFEKLFF
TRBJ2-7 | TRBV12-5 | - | CASGSLTGAISYEQYF
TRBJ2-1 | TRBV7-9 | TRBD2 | CASSLGLAGEQFF
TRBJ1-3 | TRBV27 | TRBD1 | CASSLTAGTGFGNTIYF
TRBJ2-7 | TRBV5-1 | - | CASTKGAGNEQYF
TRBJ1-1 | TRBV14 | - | CASSRYLTGNTEAFF
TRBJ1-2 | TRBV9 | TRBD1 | CASSAGQGLGGGYPF
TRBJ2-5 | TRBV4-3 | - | CASSQDTRGQETQYF
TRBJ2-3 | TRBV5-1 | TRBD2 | CASSLGLAGGADTQYF
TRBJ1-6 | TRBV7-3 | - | CASSLHQVPVYNSPLHF
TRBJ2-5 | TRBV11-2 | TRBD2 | CASSPGAGRLRETQYF
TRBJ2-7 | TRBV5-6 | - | CASSFRRPQSYEQYF
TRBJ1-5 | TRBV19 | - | CASSIAQGDNQPQHF
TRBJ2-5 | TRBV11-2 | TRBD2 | CASSELAGGRETQYF
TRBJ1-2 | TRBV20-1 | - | CSASVQYGYTF
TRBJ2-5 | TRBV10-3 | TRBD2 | CAISSAASGGQETQYF
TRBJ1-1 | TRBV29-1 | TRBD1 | CSVAPGGMNTEAFF
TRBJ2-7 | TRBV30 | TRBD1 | CACTGTVHSYEQYF
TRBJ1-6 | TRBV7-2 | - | CASSLSGSPLHF
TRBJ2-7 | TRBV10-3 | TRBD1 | CAIRGTGAYEQYF
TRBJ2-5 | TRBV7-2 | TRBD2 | CASSLAPQTSGGETQYF
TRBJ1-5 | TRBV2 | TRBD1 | CASTITGAQPQHF
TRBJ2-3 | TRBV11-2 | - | CASSLGARTDTQYF
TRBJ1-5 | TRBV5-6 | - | CASSYQGFQPQHF
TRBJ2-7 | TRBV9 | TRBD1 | CASSKGQGTYEQYF
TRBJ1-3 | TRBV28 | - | CASGLADSGNTIYF
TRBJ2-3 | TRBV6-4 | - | CASSDSAWAATDTQYF
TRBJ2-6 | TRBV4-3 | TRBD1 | CASSLDRGRSGANVLTF
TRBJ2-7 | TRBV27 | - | CASSLVLSNEQYF
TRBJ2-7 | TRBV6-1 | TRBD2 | CASTPGTRMPYEQYF
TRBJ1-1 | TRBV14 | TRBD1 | CASSQDSTGGAVTEAFF
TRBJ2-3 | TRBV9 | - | CASSVGVVTDTQYF
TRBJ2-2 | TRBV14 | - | CASSLPTGNTGELFF
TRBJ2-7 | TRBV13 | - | CASSDGAAGYEQYF
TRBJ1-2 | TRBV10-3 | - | CAISESGDHYGYTF